Each of the 17 T cell receptor beta chains below was sequenced from the same sample in a study of T cell repertoires in ileal Crohn's disease. Using immunoSEQ multiplex PCR, the repertoire was profiled, and TCRdb retains in-frame clones only, with some absent. The table lists 1,500 to 2,000 clones, 81% of them singletons. The sample was ileal tissue. The source of these receptors is an adult with Crohn's disease.

The chain uses TRBV5-4 and TRBJ1-2; 9 bases match TRBD1. The CDR3 contains 14 residues. Germline V gives CDR1 SGHNT, CDR2 YYREEE (reference sequence). V was clipped by 3 bases and J by 4 bases; unmatched bases: 4. This chain's CDR3 is CASSSGQGTYGYTF. CDR3 DNA: TGTGCCAGCAGCTCCGGACAGGGGACCTATGGCTACACCTTC.

The chain joins TRBV6-5 to TRBJ1-1; 8 positions match TRBD1. This CDR3 spans 14 amino acids. The V segment lost 6 bases and the J segment 10 bases; nucleotides outside the gene matches: 13. The V gene's germline CDR1 is MNHEY and CDR2 SVGAGI. The CDR3 nucleotides read TGTGCCAGCAGGGGGACAGGCGGGGGCGCGGCAGCTTTCTTT. Encoded protein: CASRGTGGGAAAFF.

This clone was detected once. This chain joins TRBV6-5 and TRBJ1-2; possible D gene TRBD1, 5 bases. Trimming left V 0 bases short and J 4 bases short, with 9 bases between. CDR1 and CDR2 (germline): MNHEY, SVGAGI. This CDR3 region has 14 residues. Here the CDR3 reads CASSYSGGTYGYTF. The CDR3 DNA reads TGTGCCAGCAGTTACTCGGGGGGGACCTATGGCTACACCTTC.

Worth noting for this clone: At the DNA level, this CDR3 is encoded by other sequences in the same sample as well. CDR3 sequence: CASSPRLAGSTDTQYF. The CDR3 nucleotides read TGTGCCAGCTCACCCAGGCTAGCGGGGTCCACAGATACGCAGTATTTT. J is TRBJ2-3 and V is TRBV18, with 9 bases identical to TRBD2. Unmatched junction bases numbered 6, after V lost 3 bases and J lost 2 bases. This CDR3 has 16 residues. Germline values: CDR1 KGHSH, CDR2 LQKENI.

This clone came up a few times. The chain couples TRBV5-4 to TRBJ2-7, with TRBD1 matching over 8 bases. Germline CDR1 reads SGHNT; CDR2 reads YYREEE (reference sequence). There are 13 residues in the CDR3. Losses at the gene ends were 4 bases for V and 4 bases for J; bases not matched to a gene: 4. CDR3 nucleotides: TGTGCCAGCAGCCTTACAGGGGGGTACGAGCAGTACTTC. Its protein product is CASSLTGGYEQYF.

This rearrangement joins TRBV6-1 to TRBJ1-1, with 8 bases identical to TRBD1. The length of the CDR3 is 14 residues. J lost 5 bases, V lost 8 bases, and 10 bases had no gene match. CDR1 is MNHNS and CDR2 is SASEGT in the germline V gene. CDR3 DNA sequence: TGTGCCAGCCGTGGAGGACAGGGTATGACTGAAGCTTTCTTT. This translates into CASRGGQGMTEAFF.

Here the CDR3 DNA reads TGTGCCAGCAGCTTATCGCAGGGAAGCACAGATACGCAGTATTTT. Translated: CASSLSQGSTDTQYF. The rearrangement joins TRBV7-2 to TRBJ2-3; maybe TRBD1 (5 bases). The CDR3 consists of 15 residues. V shed 2 bases and J shed 0 bases, with 9 bases lying between them. Germline CDR1 and CDR2: SGHTA and FQGNSA.

The CDR3 region has the DNA TGTGCCAGCAGGGTAGCGGGGGCTAACCAAGAGACCCAGTACTTC. Translation gives CASRVAGANQETQYF. The V call is TRBV5-6, the J call TRBJ2-5; TRBD2 matches at 9 bases. The CDR3 has 15 amino acids. Germline lookup yields CDR1 SGHDT and CDR2 YYEEEE. V trimming: 5 bases; J trimming: 0 bases; junction bases outside the gene matches: 5.

V gene TRBV30 combines with J gene TRBJ1-4, with 7 nucleotides matching TRBD1. Unmatched junction bases numbered 7, after V lost 1 base and J lost 8 bases. This CDR3 is built from 14 residues. Germline V gives CDR1 GTSNPN, CDR2 SVGIG (reference sequence). Here the CDR3 DNA reads TGTGCCTGGAGTGGCTACAGGGGTGGAGAAAAACTGTTTTTT. This encodes CAWSGYRGGEKLFF. Full variable domain (remainder filled in from reference TRBV30 and TRBJ1-4): SQTIHQWPATLVQPVGSPLSLECTVEGTSNPNLYWYRQAAGRGLQLLFYSVGIGQISSEVPQNLSASRPQDRQFILSSKKLLLSDSGFYLCAWSGYRGGEKLFFGSGTQLSVL.

V and J are TRBV5-8 and TRBJ1-2; a possible D gene is TRBD1 (5 bases). The V gene lost 4 bases and the J gene lost 7 bases, with 20 bases spanning the gap. The germline CDR1 and CDR2 sequences are SGHTS and YDEGEE. The CDR3 sequence is 15 residues long. CDR3 sequence: CASSHPGGRGGGYTF. The CDR3 bases are TGTGCCAGCAGCCACCCGGGGGGACGGGGAGGTGGCTACACCTTC.

J is TRBJ2-7 and V is TRBV7-9; 8 nucleotides agree with TRBD1. This CDR3 comprises 12 residues. The germline CDR1 and CDR2 sequences are SEHNR and FQNEAQ (reference sequence). The J segment lost 6 bases and the V segment lost 8 bases, leaving 6 bases of the junction unmatched. The CDR3 reads CASAGGYGEQYF. The CDR3 nucleotides read TGTGCCAGCGCAGGGGGCTATGGCGAGCAGTACTTC. Using reference TRBV7-9 and TRBJ2-7 for the parts outside the CDR3, the full variable domain is DTGVSQNPRHKITKRGQNVTFRCDPISEHNRLYWYRQTLGQGPEFLTYFQNEAQLEKSRLLSDRFSAERPKGSFSTLEIQRTEQGDSAMYLCASAGGYGEQYFGPGTRLTVT.

The rearrangement links TRBV6-6 to TRBJ1-1, with D possibly TRBD1 on 5 matching bases. With 0 bases removed from V and 4 bases from J, the gap between germline ends came to 9 bases. The germline V gene has CDR1 MNHNY and CDR2 SVGAGI (reference sequence). The CDR3 spans 14 residues. The CDR3 reads CASSYSLGGTEAFF. The CDR3 region has the DNA TGTGCCAGCAGTTACTCCCTGGGGGGCACTGAAGCTTTCTTT.

The chain couples TRBV29-1 to TRBJ2-7; TRBD2 matches at 12 bases. The CDR3 is 16 residues long. CDR1 SQVTM and CDR2 ANQGSEA come from the germline V gene. Trimming removed 4 bases from V and 12 bases from J; junction bases left unmatched: 19. CDR3 nucleotide sequence: TGCAGCGTTGTCGTTGGGACTAGCGGGCCTTCTGATACGAGGTACTTC. This translates into CSVVVGTSGPSDTRYF.

This clone occurred a few times. The CDR3 DNA sequence: TGTGCCAGCAGTGAGGGCAGGAACGCAGAGACCCAGTACTTC. This encodes CASSEGRNAETQYF. The chain carries TRBV2 and TRBJ2-5; D remains unclear. V lost 3 bases to trimming and J lost 4 bases, with 12 bases between them. The CDR3 runs to 14 residues. Germline V gene sequence: CDR1 SNHLY, CDR2 FYNNEI.

CDR3 bases: TGTGCCAGCAGCGCAGGGGATCCTGAAGCTTTCTTT. Translation gives CASSAGDPEAFF. J is TRBJ1-1 and V is TRBV25-1, with D perhaps TRBD1 (6 bases). There are 12 residues in the CDR3. CDR1 and CDR2 (germline): MGHDK, SYGVNS. V lost 6 bases and J 6 bases, leaving 11 bases between the germline ends. Based on the CDR3 plus reference TRBV25-1 and TRBJ1-1, the full variable domain is EADIYQTPRYLVIGTGKKITLECSQTMGHDKMYWYQQDPGMELHLIHYSYGVNSTEKGDLSSESTVSRIRTEHFPLTLESARPSHTSQYLCASSAGDPEAFFGQGTRLTVV.

By share, this clone ranks as large. This chain connects TRBV6-5 to TRBJ1-3; 9 nucleotides line up with TRBD1. J gave up 4 bases and V 0 bases, and 1 base lay outside the gene matches. Germline loops: CDR1 MNHEY, CDR2 SVGAGI. The CDR3 extends over 15 amino acids. CDR3 coding DNA: TGTGCCAGCAGTTACTCACAGGGGGCCGGAAACACCATATATTTT. This sequence encodes CASSYSQGAGNTIYF.

The chain's CDR3 is CASRPTGMNTEAFF. CDR3 coding DNA: TGTGCCAGCAGGCCGACGGGAATGAACACTGAAGCTTTCTTT. The chain employs TRBV7-6 and TRBJ1-1; D remains unclear. Germline V lookup: CDR1 SGHVS, CDR2 FNYEAQ. Trimming removed 6 bases at V and 0 bases at J, with 11 bases between. The CDR3 extends over 14 amino acids.